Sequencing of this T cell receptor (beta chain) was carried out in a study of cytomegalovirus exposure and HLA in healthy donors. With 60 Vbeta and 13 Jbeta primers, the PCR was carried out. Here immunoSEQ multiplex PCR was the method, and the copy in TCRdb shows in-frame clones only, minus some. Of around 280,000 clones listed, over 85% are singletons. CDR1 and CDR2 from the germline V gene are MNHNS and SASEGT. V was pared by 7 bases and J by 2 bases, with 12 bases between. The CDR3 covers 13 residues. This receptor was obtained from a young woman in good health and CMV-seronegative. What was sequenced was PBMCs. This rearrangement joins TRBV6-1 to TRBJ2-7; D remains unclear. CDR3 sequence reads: CASNSQATYEQYF. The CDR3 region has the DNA TGTGCCAGCAACAGCCAAGCCACCTACGAGCAGTACTTC.